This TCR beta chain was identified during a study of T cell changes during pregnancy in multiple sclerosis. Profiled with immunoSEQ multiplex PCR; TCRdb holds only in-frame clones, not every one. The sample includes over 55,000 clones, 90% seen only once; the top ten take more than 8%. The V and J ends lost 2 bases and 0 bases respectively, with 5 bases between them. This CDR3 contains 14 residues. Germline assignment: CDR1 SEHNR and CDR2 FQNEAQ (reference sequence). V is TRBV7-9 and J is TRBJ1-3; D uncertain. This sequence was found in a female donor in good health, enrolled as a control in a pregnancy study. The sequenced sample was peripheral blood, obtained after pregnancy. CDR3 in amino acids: CASSLQVSGNTIYF. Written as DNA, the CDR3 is TGTGCCAGCAGCTTACAGGTCTCTGGAAACACCATATATTTT.